This T cell receptor beta chain was identified during a study of tumor-infiltrating lymphocytes in primary liver carcinoma. Study results and limitations: For tumor-adjacent and tumor-blood pairs, overlap was less than that seen for tumor region pairs.

About this clonotype itself: What it binds is not known. A much larger clonotype is one base distant, so this may be a read error.

Synthesis of TCR beta cDNA was carried out from 500 ng total RNA with a constant-region primer. ARM-PCR, slightly modified, supplied the TCR beta libraries through three nested multiplex PCR rounds. TRBV1-TRBV30 forward primers and a C-beta reverse primer were used in the first two PCR rounds, which each ran for ten to eleven cycles. TCRdb independently ran MiXCR on the multiplex PCR reads; one entry per CDR3 protein. The table records more than 150,000 distinct CDR3 sequences, 50% to 75% of them present only once. The CDR3 consists of 15 residues. CDR1 and CDR2 from the germline V gene are SGHAT and FQNNGV. Between the trimmed V and J ends, which lost 3 bases and 2 bases, there was a span of 13 bases. Extraction also yielded germline DNA, while blood RNA was obtained from unsorted whole blood. It was before surgery that four milliliters of peripheral blood were collected.

V gene TRBV11-2 combines with J gene TRBJ2-5, with a possible D match to TRBD1 (5 bases). Sequencing input: peripheral blood. The sequence was obtained from a middle-aged man with primary liver carcinoma and hepatitis B virus infection. Here the CDR3 DNA reads TGTGCCAGCAGCTTCCGCAGGGTGCCTCAAGAGACCCAGTACTTC. Amino acid sequence: CASSFRRVPQETQYF.